This T cell receptor (beta chain) derives from a study of response to subunit inactivated influenza vaccine. Overall study findings and caveats: Only a handful of new T cells, the authors suggested, are recruited with each seasonal influenza vaccination.

TCRdb passed the RT-PCR reads through MiXCR, listing each CDR3 protein once. The data contain about 520,000 distinct CDR3 sequences, 9.5% to 12% of them seen just once; the ten biggest clones take up over 9.5%. On this clonotype: Its specificity is unknown.

V was clipped by 4 bases and J by 0 bases, with 19 bases between them. The germline V gene has CDR1 MNHEY and CDR2 SVGEGT. The CDR3 covers 18 residues. This material consisted of PBMCs from blood, taken roughly 6 weeks after vaccination. The rearrangement uses TRBV6-2 or TRBV6-3 and TRBJ1-5; D possibly corresponds to TRBD1 (5 bases). The TCR sequence derives from a man in his fifties or sixties who received an inactivated influenza vaccine. The CDR3 nucleotides read TGTGCCAGCAGTTCTTCCGGGACTGCCTTCGTTAGCAATCAGCCCCAGCATTTT. Translating gives CASSSSGTAFVSNQPQHF.